This T cell receptor beta chain was sequenced during a study of blood T cell repertoires in COVID-19. Study in general: In each case, the material was cDNA or gDNA derived from T cells, B-cell-depleted T cells, or PBMCs.

The CDR3 covers 14 residues. V lost 4 bases and J lost 6, with 17 bases in between. Germline CDR1 is SGHRS and CDR2 is YFSETQ. Followed longitudinally, the Seattle patients had been enrolled during active infection. The table came from immunoSEQ multiplex PCR; TCRdb's copy has only in-frame clones and leaves some out. This sample carries a few hundred thousand clones, approximately 78% of them seen once, and the ten largest clones take around 8%. The J gene is TRBJ2-7, the V gene TRBV5-1, with D possibly matching TRBD2 (7 bases). The sequence was obtained from a woman at least 80 years old with COVID-19, enrolled during active disease. The specimen sequenced was peripheral blood. In DNA form, the CDR3 reads TGCGCCAGCAGCCGAGAGGGGGGGCTCTCCGAGCAGTACTTC. It translates to CASSREGGLSEQYF.